These T cell receptor beta chains were read from a single sample in a study of CD8 T cells in ankylosing spondylitis. TCRdb passed the 5' RACE reads through MiXCR, listing each CDR3 protein once. The sample has some 250,000 distinct CDR3 sequences, 24% seen once. The sequenced material came from blood, either unsorted or a sorted T cell fraction (not recorded which). All receptors derive from a male donor with ankylosing spondylitis or in good health (not recorded which). Both conserved end residues are part of each CDR3. D genes are given only for firm matches. The size field is filled for only some rows; it gives once, few, many or a size class.

j_call,cdr3_length,clone_size,d_call,v_call,cdr3_nt,cdr3_aa
TRBJ2-7,16,-,-,TRBV20-1,TGCAGTGCGCGCACCGGGACGGATCTGATTTCCCACGAGCAGTACTTC,CSARTGTDLISHEQYF
TRBJ1-6,14,-,-,TRBV12-3/TRBV12-4,TGTGCCAGCAGTTTGCAGGAAACCTATTCACCCCTCCACTTT,CASSLQETYSPLHF
TRBJ2-7,13,-,TRBD1,TRBV20-1,TGCAGTGCCAACTTGGGACAGGGAGACAAGCAGTACTTC,CSANLGQGDKQYF
TRBJ2-2,11,-,-,TRBV6-5,TGTGCCAGCAGGTCAACCGGGGAGCTGTTTTTT,CASRSTGELFF
TRBJ2-5,14,many,-,TRBV20-1,TGCAGTGCTAGAGCCACTATTGGGGGGGAGACCCAGTACTTC,CSARATIGGETQYF
TRBJ2-4,17,-,TRBD1,TRBV12-3/TRBV12-4,TGTGCCAGCAGTCCCCCCGCGGACAGGGAGATCAAAAACATTCAGTACTTC,CASSPPADREIKNIQYF
TRBJ1-6,14,-,-,TRBV5-5,TGTGCCAGCAGCCTTACCTTAGGGGAGTCACCCCTCCACTTT,CASSLTLGESPLHF
TRBJ2-7,12,-,-,TRBV12-3/TRBV12-4,TGTGCCAGCAGTTCTCTCTCCCACGAGCAGTACTTC,CASSSLSHEQYF
TRBJ2-3,15,many,-,TRBV18,TGTGCCAGCTCACCACCGGGGGGTAGCACAGATACGCAGTATTTT,CASSPPGGSTDTQYF
TRBJ2-2,15,-,-,TRBV6-2/TRBV6-3,TGTGCCAGCAGTCAAACTCTCCTACTCACCGGGGAGCTGTTTTTT,CASSQTLLLTGELFF
TRBJ1-2,15,-,-,TRBV6-1,TGTGCCAGTACATCGATTCGGGGGTCTGACTATGGCTACACCTTC,CASTSIRGSDYGYTF
TRBJ2-1,17,few,TRBD2,TRBV3-1,TGTGCCAGCAGCCAAGTCCCGCTAGCGGGGGACTCCAATGAGCAGTTCTTC,CASSQVPLAGDSNEQFF
TRBJ2-6,17,-,-,TRBV11-2,TGTGCCAGCAGCTCCTGGGGTGCGCCGTCTGGGGCCAACGTCCTGACTTTC,CASSSWGAPSGANVLTF
TRBJ1-1,13,many,-,TRBV29-1,TGCAGCGTTGAACCTAGTGGGGGCAGAGTAGCTTTCTTT,CSVEPSGGRVAFF
TRBJ2-3,15,-,TRBD2,TRBV7-2,TGTGCCAGCAGCGCACTAGCGGGGGGTGTAGATACGCAGTATTTT,CASSALAGGVDTQYF
TRBJ2-7,14,-,-,TRBV28,TGTGCCAGCAGTACACCGGGAACCTCCTACGAGCAGTACTTC,CASSTPGTSYEQYF
TRBJ2-1,14,-,-,TRBV15,TGTGCCACCAGCATGCGGTCCTATGACAATGAGCAGTTCTTC,CATSMRSYDNEQFF
TRBJ1-1,14,-,TRBD1,TRBV6-1,TGTGCCAGCAGTAAGGGACAGGGCTTCACTGAAGCTTTCTTT,CASSKGQGFTEAFF
TRBJ1-2,14,few,-,TRBV4-1,TGCGCCAGCAGCCAATGGGCAAAGGGCTATGGCTACACCTTC,CASSQWAKGYGYTF
TRBJ2-1,13,-,TRBD2,TRBV12-3/TRBV12-4,TGTGCCACCCAAGGACTAGCTCGCCATGAGCAGTTCTTC,CATQGLARHEQFF
TRBJ2-3,17,-,-,TRBV6-1,TGTGCCAGTTCTCGACGAGGGAGCACCTCTCGGGTAGATACGCAGTATTTT,CASSRRGSTSRVDTQYF
TRBJ2-7,14,-,-,TRBV10-1,TGCGCCAGCAGTGAGGAGCGGACCTCCTACGAGCAGTACTTC,CASSEERTSYEQYF
TRBJ2-1,19,-,TRBD2,TRBV11-1,TGTGCCAGCAGCCTCGGCCGGGGGGGCCTCGAAATCACAACGGGTGAGCAGTTCTTC,CASSLGRGGLEITTGEQFF
TRBJ2-6,17,-,TRBD2,TRBV11-1,TGTGCCAGCAGCGCCGGGACTAGATCGGCTGGGGCCAACGTCCTGACTTTC,CASSAGTRSAGANVLTF
TRBJ1-5,16,few,-,TRBV6-1,TGTGCCAGCAGGACTACTGGGGGTAAAAGCAATCAGCCCCAGCATTTT,CASRTTGGKSNQPQHF
TRBJ1-2,11,many,-,TRBV6-1,TGTGCCAGCAGTGGGACGTATGGCTACACCTTC,CASSGTYGYTF
TRBJ2-3,12,few,-,TRBV29-1,TGCAGCGTTGAGCCCAGCACAGATACGCAGTATTTT,CSVEPSTDTQYF
TRBJ1-1,16,few,-,TRBV29-1,TGCAGCGTTGAGTACGGGGGGCGCTCGGTTTACACTGAAGCTTTCTTT,CSVEYGGRSVYTEAFF
TRBJ1-2,16,many,TRBD1,TRBV20-1,TGCAGTGCTAGAGATCCAGGACAGGGTGGGAACTATGGCTACACCTTC,CSARDPGQGGNYGYTF
TRBJ2-7,15,-,-,TRBV18,TGTGCCAGCTCAATCGGTGGGGACACCACCTACGAGCAGTACTTC,CASSIGGDTTYEQYF
TRBJ2-7,12,-,-,TRBV7-2,TGTGCCAGCAGTTTCAACCGGGACATCGTTTCTTTC,CASSFNRDIVSF
TRBJ2-1,13,few,TRBD1,TRBV20-1,TGCAGTGCTAGAGGGGACAGGAACAATGAGCAGTTCTTC,CSARGDRNNEQFF
TRBJ2-2,13,many,-,TRBV4-2,TGTGCCAGCAGCGGGGGATTCACCGGGGAGCTGTTTTTT,CASSGGFTGELFF
TRBJ1-5,14,many,-,TRBV12-3/TRBV12-4,TGTGCCAGCACCCTTGACCCTTCCGATCAGCCCCAGCATTTT,CASTLDPSDQPQHF
TRBJ1-3,13,-,-,TRBV29-1,TGCGGGGGGGGGACCTCCTCTGGAAACACCATATATTTT,CGGGTSSGNTIYF
TRBJ2-1,16,-,TRBD2,TRBV12-3/TRBV12-4,TGTGCCAGCAGTTTAGCAGGGACTAGCGGGGGAAATGAGCAGTTCTTC,CASSLAGTSGGNEQFF
TRBJ2-6,13,-,-,TRBV29-1,TGCAGCGCCAAGGGGTTTGGGGCCAACGTCCTGACTTTC,CSAKGFGANVLTF
TRBJ1-2,14,-,TRBD1,TRBV7-2,TGTGCCAGCAGCCCGCAGACAGGGAACTATGGCTACACCTTC,CASSPQTGNYGYTF
TRBJ2-7,15,-,-,TRBV5-6,TGTGCCAGCAGCGAACAACAGGGACTCTCCTACGAGCAGTACTTC,CASSEQQGLSYEQYF
TRBJ2-3,11,many,-,TRBV29-1,TGCAGCGTTCAGAGAAGAGATACGCAGTATTTT,CSVQRRDTQYF
TRBJ2-1,15,-,TRBD2,TRBV12-3/TRBV12-4,TGTGCCAGCGAGCGGGGGCCCTCCTCCTACAATGAGCAGTTCTTC,CASERGPSSYNEQFF
TRBJ2-3,13,few,-,TRBV20-1,TGCAGTGTGGATAGCGAGAGCACAGATACGCAGTATTTT,CSVDSESTDTQYF
TRBJ1-2,16,-,-,TRBV20-1,TGCAGTGCTTCCGCCCCAGGGGACCAAGCTAACTATGGCTACACCTTC,CSASAPGDQANYGYTF
TRBJ2-1,16,-,-,TRBV20-1,TGCAGTGCTATGAGGGACATCCCGGGGGTCTACAATGAGCAGTTCTTC,CSAMRDIPGVYNEQFF
TRBJ2-7,13,-,-,TRBV18,TGTGCCAGCTCACCCCCCAGCTCCTACGAGCAGTACTTC,CASSPPSSYEQYF
TRBJ1-2,16,many,-,TRBV11-2,TGTGCCAGCAGATCCGCCGGCAGGGGAAGAGGATATGGCTACACCTTC,CASRSAGRGRGYGYTF
TRBJ2-5,14,many,-,TRBV5-5,TGTGCCAGCAGCTGGCAGGGACCGGAAGAGACCCAGTACTTC,CASSWQGPEETQYF